This note documents a single T cell receptor (beta chain) sequence. Antigen specificity is unknown. The ends lost 3 bases at V and 8 bases at J; junction bases unmatched: 6. The germline gives CDR1 SGHNT, CDR2 YYREEE (reference sequence). The CDR3 covers 13 residues. A multiplex PCR was run with 60 Vbeta primers and 13 Jbeta primers. Only in-frame clones appear in the TCRdb table, and some are missing; sequencing was by immunoSEQ multiplex PCR. The table records some 160,000 clones, approximately 83% of them present only once. The data derive from a study of cytomegalovirus exposure and HLA in healthy donors. The wider study: Earlier sequencing of about 200 million T cells yielded around 100 million unique TCR beta sequences. Study-wide results and caveats: Researchers reported in a later analysis that common viral pathogens appeared linked to several top clusters. A later analysis, which compared TCR beta chains of equal frequency, found the HLA-associated ones more clonally expanded.

The sequenced sample was PBMCs. The chain carries TRBV5-4 and TRBJ2-3; TRBD1 aligns across 7 bases. The receptor comes from a woman aged 18 to 35 in good health and CMV-seronegative. The CDR3 DNA is TGTGCCAGCAGCTCCCCAGGGGGTGGTACGCAGTATTTT. It encodes CASSSPGGGTQYF.